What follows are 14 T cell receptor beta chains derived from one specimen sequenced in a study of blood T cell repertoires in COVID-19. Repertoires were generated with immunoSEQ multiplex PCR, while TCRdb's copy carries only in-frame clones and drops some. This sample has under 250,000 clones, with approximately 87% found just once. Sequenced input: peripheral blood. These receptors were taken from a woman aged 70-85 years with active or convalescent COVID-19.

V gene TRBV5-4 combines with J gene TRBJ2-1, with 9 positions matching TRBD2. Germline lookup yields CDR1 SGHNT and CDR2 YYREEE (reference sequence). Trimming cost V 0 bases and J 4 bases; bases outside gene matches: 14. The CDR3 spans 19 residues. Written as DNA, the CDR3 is TGTGCCAGCAGCTTGGCGCCCGCTAGCGGGATTGGGGGATACAATGAGCAGTTCTTC. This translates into CASSLAPASGIGGYNEQFF. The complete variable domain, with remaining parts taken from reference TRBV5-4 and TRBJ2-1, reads ETGVTQSPTHLIKTRGQQVTLRCSSQSGHNTVSWYQQALGQGPQFIFQYYREEENGRGNFPPRFSGLQFPNYSSELNVNALELDDSALYLCASSLAPASGIGGYNEQFFGPGTRLTVL.

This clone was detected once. CDR3 sequence: CASSLAPGGETQYF. For the CDR3, the DNA is TGCGCCAGCAGCTTGGCCCCAGGGGGTGAGACCCAGTACTTC. The chain has TRBV5-1 and TRBJ2-5; 7 nucleotides agree with TRBD1. After removal of 0 bases from V and 5 bases from J, the junction contained 4 bases not matched to a gene. This CDR3 has 14 amino acids. Germline CDR1 reads SGHRS; CDR2 reads YFSETQ.

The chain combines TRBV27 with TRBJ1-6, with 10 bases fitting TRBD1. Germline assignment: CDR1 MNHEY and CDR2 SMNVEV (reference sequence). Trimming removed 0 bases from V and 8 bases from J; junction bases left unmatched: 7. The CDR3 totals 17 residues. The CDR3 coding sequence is TGTGCCAGCAGTTTATCGCGGACAGGGGGGAGTTATTCACCCCTCCACTTT. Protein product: CASSLSRTGGSYSPLHF.

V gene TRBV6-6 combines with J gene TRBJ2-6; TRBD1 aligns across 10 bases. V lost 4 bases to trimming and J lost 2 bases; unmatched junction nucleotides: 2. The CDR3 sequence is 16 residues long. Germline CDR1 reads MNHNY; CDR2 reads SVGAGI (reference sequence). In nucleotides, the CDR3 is TGTGCCAGCAGTTCCGGGACAGGGGCTGGGGCCAACGTCCTGACTTTC. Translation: CASSSGTGAGANVLTF.

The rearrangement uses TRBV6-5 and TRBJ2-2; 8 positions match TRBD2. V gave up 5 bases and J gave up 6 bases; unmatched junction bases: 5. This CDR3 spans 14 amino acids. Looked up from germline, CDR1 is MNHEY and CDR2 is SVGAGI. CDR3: CASSKREKAGELFF. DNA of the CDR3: TGTGCCAGCAGTAAGCGGGAGAAGGCCGGGGAGCTGTTTTTT.

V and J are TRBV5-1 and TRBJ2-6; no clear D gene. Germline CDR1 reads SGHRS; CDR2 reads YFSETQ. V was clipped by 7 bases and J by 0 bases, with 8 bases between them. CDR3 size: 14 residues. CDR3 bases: TGCGCCAGCCGACCTAGCTCTGGGGCCAACGTCCTGACTTTC. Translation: CASRPSSGANVLTF.

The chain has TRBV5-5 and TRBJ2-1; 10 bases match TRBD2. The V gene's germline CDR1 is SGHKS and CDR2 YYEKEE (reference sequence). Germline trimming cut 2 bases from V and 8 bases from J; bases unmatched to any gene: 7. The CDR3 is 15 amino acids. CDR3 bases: TGTGCCAGCAGCTTATCCGGGACTAGCGATCATGAGCAGTTCTTC. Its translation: CASSLSGTSDHEQFF.

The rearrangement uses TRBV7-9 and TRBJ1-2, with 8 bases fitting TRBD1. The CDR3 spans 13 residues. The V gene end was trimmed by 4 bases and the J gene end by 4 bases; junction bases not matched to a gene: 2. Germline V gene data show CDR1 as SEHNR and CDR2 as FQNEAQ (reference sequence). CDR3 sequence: CASSSDRAYGYTF. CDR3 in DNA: TGTGCCAGCAGCTCGGACAGGGCCTATGGCTACACCTTC.

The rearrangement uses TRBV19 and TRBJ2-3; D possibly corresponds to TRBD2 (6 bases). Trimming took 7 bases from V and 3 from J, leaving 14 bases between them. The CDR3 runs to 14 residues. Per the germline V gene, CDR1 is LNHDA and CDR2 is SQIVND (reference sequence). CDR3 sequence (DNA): TGTGCCAGTAAAACGGGACTTCATACAGATACGCAGTATTTT. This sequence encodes CASKTGLHTDTQYF.

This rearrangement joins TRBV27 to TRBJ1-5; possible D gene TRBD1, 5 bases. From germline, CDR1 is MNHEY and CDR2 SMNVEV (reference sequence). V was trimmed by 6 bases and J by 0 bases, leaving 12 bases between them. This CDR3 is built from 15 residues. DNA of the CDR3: TGTGCCAGCAGCCCGGGGGATCCTAGCAATCAGCCCCAGCATTTT. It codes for CASSPGDPSNQPQHF.

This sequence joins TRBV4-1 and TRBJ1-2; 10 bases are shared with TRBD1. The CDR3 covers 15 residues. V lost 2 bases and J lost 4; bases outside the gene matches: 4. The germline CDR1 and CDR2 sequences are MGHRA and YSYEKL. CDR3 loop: CASSQPWDRGYGYTF. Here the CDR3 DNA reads TGCGCCAGCAGCCAACCCTGGGACAGGGGCTATGGCTACACCTTC.

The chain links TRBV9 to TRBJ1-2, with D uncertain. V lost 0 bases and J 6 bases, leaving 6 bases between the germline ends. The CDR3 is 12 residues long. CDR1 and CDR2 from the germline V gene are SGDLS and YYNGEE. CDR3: CASSVGGDGYTF. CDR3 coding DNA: TGTGCCAGCAGCGTAGGCGGGGATGGCTACACCTTC.

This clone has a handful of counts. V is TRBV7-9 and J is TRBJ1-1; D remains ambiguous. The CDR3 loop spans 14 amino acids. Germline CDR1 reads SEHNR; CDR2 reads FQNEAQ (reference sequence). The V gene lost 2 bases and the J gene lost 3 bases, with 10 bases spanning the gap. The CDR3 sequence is CASSLIMSDTEAFF. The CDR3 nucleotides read TGTGCCAGCAGCTTAATAATGAGTGACACTGAAGCTTTCTTT.

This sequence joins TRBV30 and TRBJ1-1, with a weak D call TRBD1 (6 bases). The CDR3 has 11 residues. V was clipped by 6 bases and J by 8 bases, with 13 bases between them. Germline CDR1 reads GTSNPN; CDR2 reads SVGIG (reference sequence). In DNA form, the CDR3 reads TGTGCCTGTTCTAGGACAGCGGAAGCTTTCTTT. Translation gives CACSRTAEAFF. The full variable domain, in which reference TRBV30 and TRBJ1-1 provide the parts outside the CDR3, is SQTIHQWPATLVQPVGSPLSLECTVEGTSNPNLYWYRQAAGRGLQLLFYSVGIGQISSEVPQNLSASRPQDRQFILSSKKLLLSDSGFYLCACSRTAEAFFGQGTRLTVV.